This paragraph covers one T cell receptor beta chain sequence. Its antigen is as yet unknown. This specimen comes from a study of graft-versus-host responses after intestinal transplantation. About the study: Every recipient underwent anti-thymocyte globulin induction, then tacrolimus and steroids for around three years. Study-level findings and limits: There were GvH clones found in recipient marrow, and some of them appeared first in ileum or blood. Patients with graft-donor T cell macrochimerism had high graft-versus-host to host-versus-graft clonal ratios in allografts.

Assay used: immunoSEQ multiplex PCR; TCRdb lists only in-frame clones, some missing. The sample consists of 84,000 or so clones, roughly 80% of them appearing once. The source of this sequence is a human donor who received an intestinal transplant. The sample here was unstimulated CD4+ T cells sorted from spleen or lymph node cells, taken before intestinal transplant.

CDR3 in DNA: TGCGCCAGCAGCTTGGTGGGGCCCACTGAAGCTTTCTTT. This codes for CASSLVGPTEAFF. This chain connects TRBV5-1 to TRBJ1-1; D is perhaps TRBD1 (5 bases). CDR1 and CDR2 from the germline V gene are SGHRS and YFSETQ. The length of the CDR3 is 13 residues. Trimming removed 0 bases from V and 4 bases from J, with 7 bases in between.